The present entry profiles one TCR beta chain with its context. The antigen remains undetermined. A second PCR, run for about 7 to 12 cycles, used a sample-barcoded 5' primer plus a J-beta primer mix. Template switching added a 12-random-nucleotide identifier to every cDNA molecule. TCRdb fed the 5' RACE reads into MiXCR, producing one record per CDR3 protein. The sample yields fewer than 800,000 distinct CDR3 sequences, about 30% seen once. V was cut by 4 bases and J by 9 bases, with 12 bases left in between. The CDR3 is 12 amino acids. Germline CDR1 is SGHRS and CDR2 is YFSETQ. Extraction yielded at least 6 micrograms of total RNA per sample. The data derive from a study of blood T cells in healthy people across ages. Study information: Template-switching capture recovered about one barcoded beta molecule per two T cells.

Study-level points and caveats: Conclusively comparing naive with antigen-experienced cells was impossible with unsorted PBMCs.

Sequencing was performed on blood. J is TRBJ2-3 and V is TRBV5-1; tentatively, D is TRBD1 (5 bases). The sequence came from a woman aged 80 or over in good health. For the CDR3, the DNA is TGCGCCAGCAGCGAGAAGGGGTACACGCAGTATTTT. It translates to CASSEKGYTQYF.